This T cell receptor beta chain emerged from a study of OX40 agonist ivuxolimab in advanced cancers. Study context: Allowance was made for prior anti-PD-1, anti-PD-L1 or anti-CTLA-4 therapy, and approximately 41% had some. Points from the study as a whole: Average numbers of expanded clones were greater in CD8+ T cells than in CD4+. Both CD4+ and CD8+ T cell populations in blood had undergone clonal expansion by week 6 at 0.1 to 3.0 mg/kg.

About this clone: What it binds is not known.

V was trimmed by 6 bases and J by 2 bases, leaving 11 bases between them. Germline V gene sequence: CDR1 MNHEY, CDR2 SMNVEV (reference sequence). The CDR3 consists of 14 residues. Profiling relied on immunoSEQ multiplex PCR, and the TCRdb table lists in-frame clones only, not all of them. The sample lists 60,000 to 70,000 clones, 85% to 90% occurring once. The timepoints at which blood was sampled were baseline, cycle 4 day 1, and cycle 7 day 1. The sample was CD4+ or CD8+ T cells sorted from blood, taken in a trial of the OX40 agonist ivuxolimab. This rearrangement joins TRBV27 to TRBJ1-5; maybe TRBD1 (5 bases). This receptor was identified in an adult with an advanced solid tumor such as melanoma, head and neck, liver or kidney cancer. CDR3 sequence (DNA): TGTGCCAGCAGCGGACACTCCGGCAATCAGCCCCAGCATTTT. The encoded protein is CASSGHSGNQPQHF.